The clone carrying this T cell receptor (beta chain) was counted only a few times. The authors reverse transcribed all of the isolated RNA, so sequencing captured expressed TCRB transcripts. Here immunoSEQ multiplex PCR was the method, and the copy in TCRdb shows in-frame clones only, minus some. The sample holds under 300,000 clones, 25% to 35% seen once. The entry originates in a study of beta chain features in type 1 diabetes. V lost 6 bases and J 5 bases, leaving 15 bases between the germline ends. The CDR3 loop spans 14 amino acids. CDR1 is SGHAT and CDR2 is FQNNGV in the germline V gene. Source material: central memory CD4+ T cells from blood. The TCR originated in a man younger than 40 in good health. The chain uses TRBV11-2 and TRBJ2-3; the D is unclear. The CDR3 is CASRGRSPRDTQYF. CDR3 sequence (DNA): TGTGCCAGCAGAGGCAGGTCGCCCAGAGATACGCAGTATTTT.